The present entry profiles one TCR beta chain with its context. A few counts support this clonotype. Its cognate antigen has yet to be identified. No base qualities exist here, and no much larger clone lies one base off it. This entry is derived from a study of patients and donors after allogeneic stem cell transplantation (dated by TCRdb to about 2020). From the cysteine up to the phenylalanine, the CDR3 has a length of 15 residues. Only the CDR3 DNA stays, 45 bases, in frame from base 1. CDR1 is given as SQVTM and CDR2 as ANQGSEA, both from the germline V gene. V lost 4 bases and J lost 6 bases, and the count of bases not matched to a germline gene is 9. Library method: RT-PCR. The sample was run on a NextSeq 550. TCRdb reprocessed the public reads (quality trimming at Q25 with fastp, clone calling with MiXCR) and kept in-frame beta chains. One record per CDR3 amino acid sequence lists the most common genes and DNA. This sample is represented by hundreds of thousands of distinct CDR3 sequences; over 12% of them were singletons. The ten largest make up approximately 10% of the sample.

Here the chain combines TRBV29-1 and TRBJ2-1, with TRBD2 identical over 10 junction bases. The clonotype was recovered from a human donor who was either an allogeneic HSCT recipient or a stem cell or donor lymphocyte infusion donor (not recorded which). It is not recorded whose cells these are; they may come from a transplant donor. The sample comprised blood, either unsorted or a sorted T cell fraction (not recorded which). The DNA sequence is as follows: TGCAGCGTTGGAATGCCTAGCGGGAGTGTCAATGAGCAGTTCTTC. It is translated as CSVGMPSGSVNEQFF.